This T cell receptor beta chain was found in a study of response to subunit inactivated influenza vaccine. Study-level findings and limits: Researchers suggested that each seasonal influenza vaccination recruits few new T cells.

Details on this clonotype: Its specificity is not known.

Losses at the gene ends were 5 bases for V and 3 bases for J; bases not matched to a gene: 8. The CDR3 extends over 15 amino acids. Per germline, CDR1 SGHVS and CDR2 FNYEAQ. Using its own MiXCR run on the RT-PCR reads, TCRdb lists one record per CDR3 protein. Of around 760,000 distinct CDR3 sequences in the sample, roughly 13% were seen once. The sample in question was PBMCs from blood, obtained 14 days before vaccination. This chain connects TRBV7-6 to TRBJ2-7, with 9 bases matching TRBD1. This sequence originates from a man in his forties or fifties who received an inactivated influenza vaccine. The CDR3 DNA sequence: TGTGCCAGCAGCGAAGGGACAGGGATTGTCTACGAGCAGTACTTC. This sequence encodes CASSEGTGIVYEQYF. Based on the CDR3 plus reference TRBV7-6 and TRBJ2-7, the full variable domain is GAGVSQSPRYKVTKRGQDVALRCDPISGHVSLYWYRQALGQGPEFLTYFNYEAQQDKSGLPNDRFSAERPEGSISTLTIQRTEQRDSAMYRCASSEGTGIVYEQYFGPGTRLTVT.